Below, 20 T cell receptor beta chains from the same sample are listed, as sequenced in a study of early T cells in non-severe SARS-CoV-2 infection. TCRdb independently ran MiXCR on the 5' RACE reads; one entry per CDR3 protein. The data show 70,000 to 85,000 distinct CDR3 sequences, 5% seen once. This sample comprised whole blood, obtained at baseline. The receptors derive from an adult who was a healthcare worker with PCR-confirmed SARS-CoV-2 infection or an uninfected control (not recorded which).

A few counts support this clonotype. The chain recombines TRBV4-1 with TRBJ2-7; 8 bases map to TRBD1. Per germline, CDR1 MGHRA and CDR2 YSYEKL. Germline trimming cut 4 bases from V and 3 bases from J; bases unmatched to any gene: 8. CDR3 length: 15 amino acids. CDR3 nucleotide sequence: TGCGCCAGCAGCCGGCAGCCGGGACAGGTCTACGAGCAGTACTTC. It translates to CASSRQPGQVYEQYF.

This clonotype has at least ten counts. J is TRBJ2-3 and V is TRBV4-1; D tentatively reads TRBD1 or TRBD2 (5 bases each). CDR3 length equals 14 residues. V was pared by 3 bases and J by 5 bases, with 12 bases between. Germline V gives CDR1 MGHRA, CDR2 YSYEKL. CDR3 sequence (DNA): TGCGCCAGCAGCCAGCCCAGGGCGGGAGATACGCAGTATTTT. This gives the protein CASSQPRAGDTQYF.

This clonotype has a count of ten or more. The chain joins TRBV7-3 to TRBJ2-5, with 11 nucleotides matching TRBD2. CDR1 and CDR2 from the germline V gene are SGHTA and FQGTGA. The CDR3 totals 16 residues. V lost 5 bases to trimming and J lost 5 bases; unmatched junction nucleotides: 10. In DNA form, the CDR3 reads TGTGCCAGCAGCCAAGGGAGACTAGCGGGAATCGAGACCCAGTACTTC. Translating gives CASSQGRLAGIETQYF. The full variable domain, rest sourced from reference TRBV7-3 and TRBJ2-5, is GAGVSQTPSNKVTEKGKYVELRCDPISGHTALYWYRQSLGQGPEFLIYFQGTGAADDSGLPNDRFFAVRPEGSVSTLKIQRTERGDSAVYLCASSQGRLAGIETQYFGPGTRLLVL.

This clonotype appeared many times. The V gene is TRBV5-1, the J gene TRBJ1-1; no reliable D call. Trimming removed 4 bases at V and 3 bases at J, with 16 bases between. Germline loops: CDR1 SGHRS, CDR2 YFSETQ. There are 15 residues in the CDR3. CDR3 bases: TGCGCCAGCAGCCAACAAAATTCGATCGACACTGAAGCTTTCTTT. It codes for CASSQQNSIDTEAFF.

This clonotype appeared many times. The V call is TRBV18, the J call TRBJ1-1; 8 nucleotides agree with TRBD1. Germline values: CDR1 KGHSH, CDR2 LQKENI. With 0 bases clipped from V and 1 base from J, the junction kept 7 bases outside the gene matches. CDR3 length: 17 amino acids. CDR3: CASSPPYRTGPNTEAFF. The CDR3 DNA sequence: TGTGCCAGCTCACCACCCTACCGGACAGGGCCGAACACTGAAGCTTTCTTT.

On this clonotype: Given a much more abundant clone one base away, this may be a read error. The CDR3 is CAGSSRRAKDNEQFF. The CDR3 nucleotides are TGTGCCGGCAGCTCCCGGAGGGCCAAAGACAATGAGCAGTTCTTC. V gene TRBV7-8 combines with J gene TRBJ2-1; tentatively, D is TRBD2 (6 bases). Germline-derived CDR1 and CDR2 are SGHVS and FQNEAQ. The CDR3 contains 15 residues.

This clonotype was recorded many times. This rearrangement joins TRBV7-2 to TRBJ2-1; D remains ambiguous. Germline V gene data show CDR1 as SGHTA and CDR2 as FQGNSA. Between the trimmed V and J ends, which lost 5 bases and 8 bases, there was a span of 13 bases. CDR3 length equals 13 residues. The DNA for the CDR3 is TGTGCCAGCAGCCCAAGCCCAGGATATGAGCAGTTCTTC. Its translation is CASSPSPGYEQFF.

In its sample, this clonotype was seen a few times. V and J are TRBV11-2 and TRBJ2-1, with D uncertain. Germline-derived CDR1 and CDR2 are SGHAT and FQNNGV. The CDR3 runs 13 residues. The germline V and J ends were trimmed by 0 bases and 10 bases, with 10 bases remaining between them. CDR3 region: CASSLDYRGEQFF. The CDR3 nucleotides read TGTGCCAGCAGCTTAGATTACCGTGGGGAGCAGTTCTTC.

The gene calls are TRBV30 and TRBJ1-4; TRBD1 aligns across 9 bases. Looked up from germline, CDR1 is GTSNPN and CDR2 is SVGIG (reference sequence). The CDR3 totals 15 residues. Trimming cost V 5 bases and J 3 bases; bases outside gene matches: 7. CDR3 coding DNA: TGTGCCTGGGGCTACGGACAGGGGCCTAATGAAAAACTGTTTTTT. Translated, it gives CAWGYGQGPNEKLFF.

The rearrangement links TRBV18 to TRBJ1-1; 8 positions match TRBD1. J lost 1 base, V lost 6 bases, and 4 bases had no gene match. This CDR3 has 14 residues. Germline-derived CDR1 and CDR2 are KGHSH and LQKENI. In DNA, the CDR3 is TGTGCCAGCTCTACGGACAGGGCGAACACTGAAGCTTTCTTT. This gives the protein CASSTDRANTEAFF.

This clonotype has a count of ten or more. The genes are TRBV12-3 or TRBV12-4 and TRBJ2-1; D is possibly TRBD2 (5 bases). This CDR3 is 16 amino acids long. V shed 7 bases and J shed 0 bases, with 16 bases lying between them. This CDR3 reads CASTPLGSSSYNEQFF. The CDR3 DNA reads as TGTGCCAGCACTCCACTAGGCTCCAGCTCCTACAATGAGCAGTTCTTC.

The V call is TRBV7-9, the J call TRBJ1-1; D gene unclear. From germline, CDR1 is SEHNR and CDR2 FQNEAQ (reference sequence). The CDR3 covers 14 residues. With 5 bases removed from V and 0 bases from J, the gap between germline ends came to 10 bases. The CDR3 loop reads CASSVQDLNTEAFF. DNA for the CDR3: TGTGCCAGCAGCGTACAAGATCTGAACACTGAAGCTTTCTTT. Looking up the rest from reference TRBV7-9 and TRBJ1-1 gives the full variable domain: DTGVSQNPRHKITKRGQNVTFRCDPISEHNRLYWYRQTLGQGPEFLTYFQNEAQLEKSRLLSDRFSAERPKGSFSTLEIQRTEQGDSAMYLCASSVQDLNTEAFFGQGTRLTVV.

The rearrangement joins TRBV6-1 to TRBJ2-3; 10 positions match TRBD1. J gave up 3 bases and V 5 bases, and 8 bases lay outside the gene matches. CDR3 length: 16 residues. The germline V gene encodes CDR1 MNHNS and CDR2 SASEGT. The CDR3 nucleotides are TGTGCCAGCAGTTCCTTGGACAGGGGGGCAACAGATACGCAGTATTTT. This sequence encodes CASSSLDRGATDTQYF.

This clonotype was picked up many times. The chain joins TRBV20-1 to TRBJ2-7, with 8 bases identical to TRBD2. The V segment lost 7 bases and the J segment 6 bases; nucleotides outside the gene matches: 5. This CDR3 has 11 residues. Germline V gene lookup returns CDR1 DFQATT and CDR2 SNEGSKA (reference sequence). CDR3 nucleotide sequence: TGCAGTGTGCGGGAGGTGGTCGAGCAGTACTTC. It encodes CSVREVVEQYF.

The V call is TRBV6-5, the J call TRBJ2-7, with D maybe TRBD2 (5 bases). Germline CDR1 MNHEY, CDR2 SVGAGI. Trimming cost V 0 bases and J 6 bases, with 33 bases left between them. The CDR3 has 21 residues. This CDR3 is CASSYSPCLVLAPLAVCEQYF. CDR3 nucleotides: TGTGCCAGCAGTTACTCTCCCTGTCTAGTTTTGGCCCCCCTAGCTGTCTGCGAGCAGTACTTC.

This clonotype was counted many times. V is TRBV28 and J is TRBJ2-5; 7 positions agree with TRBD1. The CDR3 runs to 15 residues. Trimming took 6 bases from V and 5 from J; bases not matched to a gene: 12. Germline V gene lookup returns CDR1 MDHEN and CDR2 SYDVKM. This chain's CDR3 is CASSSGTERVETQYF. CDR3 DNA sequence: TGTGCCAGCAGCTCCGGGACAGAGAGGGTGGAGACCCAGTACTTC.

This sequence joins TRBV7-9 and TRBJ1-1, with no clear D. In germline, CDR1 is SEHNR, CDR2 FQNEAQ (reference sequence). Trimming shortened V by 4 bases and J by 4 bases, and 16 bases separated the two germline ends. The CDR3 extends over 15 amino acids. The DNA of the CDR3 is TGTGCCAGCAGCTCCCCCAATCTTCCCGTCACTGAAGCTTTCTTT. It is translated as CASSSPNLPVTEAFF.

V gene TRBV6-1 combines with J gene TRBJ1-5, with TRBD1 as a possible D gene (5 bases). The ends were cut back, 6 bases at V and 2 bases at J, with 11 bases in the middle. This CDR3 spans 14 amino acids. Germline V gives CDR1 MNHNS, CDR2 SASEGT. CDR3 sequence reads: CASRPGIGNQPQHF. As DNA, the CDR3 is TGTGCCAGCAGGCCAGGGATCGGCAATCAGCCCCAGCATTTT.

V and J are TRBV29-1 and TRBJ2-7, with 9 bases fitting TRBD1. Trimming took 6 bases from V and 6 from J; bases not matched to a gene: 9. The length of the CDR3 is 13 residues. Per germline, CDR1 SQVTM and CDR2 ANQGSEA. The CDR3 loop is CSVNRDRVSEQYF. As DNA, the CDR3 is TGCAGCGTGAACCGGGACAGGGTATCCGAGCAGTACTTC.

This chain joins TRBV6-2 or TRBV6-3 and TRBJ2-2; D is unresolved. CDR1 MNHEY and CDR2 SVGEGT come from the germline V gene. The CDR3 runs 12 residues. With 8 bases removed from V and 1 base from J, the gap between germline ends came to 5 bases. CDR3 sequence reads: CASSRNTGELFF. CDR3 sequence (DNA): TGTGCCAGCTCCCGGAACACCGGGGAGCTGTTTTTT.